This entry describes one TCR beta chain. Antigen unknown. J lost 0 bases, V lost 1 base, and 8 bases had no gene match. The V gene's germline CDR1 is KGHSH and CDR2 LQKENI. The CDR3 has 19 residues. Each sample's TCRbeta library yielded on average around 41,000 productive templates. The data were produced by immunoSEQ multiplex PCR, yet TCRdb's version contains in-frame clones alone and is incomplete. The sample lists 30,000 to 40,000 clones; approximately 86% were seen once. This sample is part of a study of STAT3 mutations in large granular lymphocyte leukemia. Study-level findings and limits: At least one immunodominant TCR beta clonotype appeared in every T-cell large granular lymphocyte leukemia patient.

The sequence was obtained from a man aged 55 to 70 with T-cell large granular lymphocyte leukemia. Some clones in this sample may be carry-over from other donors' samples. This chain joins TRBV18 and TRBJ2-6; 8 nucleotides align to TRBD1. Sequencing used peripheral blood mononuclear cells. For the CDR3, the DNA is TGTGCCAGCTCACCACAGCGCAACAGGGGGGTCTCTGGGGCCAACGTCCTGACTTTC. It translates to CASSPQRNRGVSGANVLTF.